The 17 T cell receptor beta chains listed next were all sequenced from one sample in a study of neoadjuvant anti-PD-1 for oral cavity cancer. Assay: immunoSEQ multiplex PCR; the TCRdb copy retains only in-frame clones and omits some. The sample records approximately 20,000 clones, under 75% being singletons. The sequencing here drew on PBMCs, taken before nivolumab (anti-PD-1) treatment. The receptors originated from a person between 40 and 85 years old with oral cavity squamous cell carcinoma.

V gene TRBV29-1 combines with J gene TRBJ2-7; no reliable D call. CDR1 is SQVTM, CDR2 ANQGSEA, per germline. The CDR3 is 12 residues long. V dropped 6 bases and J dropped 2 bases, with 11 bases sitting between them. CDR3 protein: CSVPHGPYEQYF. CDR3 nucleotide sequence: TGCAGCGTCCCGCACGGTCCCTACGAGCAGTACTTC.

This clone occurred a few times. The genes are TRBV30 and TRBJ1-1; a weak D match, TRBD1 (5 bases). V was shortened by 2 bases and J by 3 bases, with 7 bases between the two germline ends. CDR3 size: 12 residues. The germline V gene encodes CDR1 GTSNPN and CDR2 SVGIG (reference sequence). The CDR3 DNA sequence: TGTGCCTGGAGTAAGGGGTACACTGAAGCTTTCTTT. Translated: CAWSKGYTEAFF. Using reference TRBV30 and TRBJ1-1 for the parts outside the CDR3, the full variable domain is SQTIHQWPATLVQPVGSPLSLECTVEGTSNPNLYWYRQAAGRGLQLLFYSVGIGQISSEVPQNLSASRPQDRQFILSSKKLLLSDSGFYLCAWSKGYTEAFFGQGTRLTVV.

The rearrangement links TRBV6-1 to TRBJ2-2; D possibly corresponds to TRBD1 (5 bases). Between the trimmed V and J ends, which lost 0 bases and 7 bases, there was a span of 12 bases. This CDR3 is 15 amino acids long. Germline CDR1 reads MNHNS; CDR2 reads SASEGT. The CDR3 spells CASSEASGLGGELFF. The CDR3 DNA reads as TGTGCCAGCAGTGAAGCGTCAGGGTTAGGCGGGGAGCTGTTTTTT.

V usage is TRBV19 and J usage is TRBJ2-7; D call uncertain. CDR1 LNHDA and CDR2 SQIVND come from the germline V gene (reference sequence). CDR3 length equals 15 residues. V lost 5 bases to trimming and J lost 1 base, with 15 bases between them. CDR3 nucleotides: TGTGCCAGTAGTGCCCCCCGCGCTACATCCTACGAGCAGTACTTC. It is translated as CASSAPRATSYEQYF.

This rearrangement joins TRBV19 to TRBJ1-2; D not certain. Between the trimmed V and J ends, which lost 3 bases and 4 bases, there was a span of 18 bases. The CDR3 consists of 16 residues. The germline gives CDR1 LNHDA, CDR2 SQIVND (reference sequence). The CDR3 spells CASSIGLAAGAYGYTF. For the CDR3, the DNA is TGTGCCAGTAGTATTGGTTTGGCGGCTGGAGCCTATGGCTACACCTTC.

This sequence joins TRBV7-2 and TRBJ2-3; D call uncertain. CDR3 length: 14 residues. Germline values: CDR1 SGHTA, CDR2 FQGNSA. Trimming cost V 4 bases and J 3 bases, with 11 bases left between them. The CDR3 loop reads CASSYSHRTDTQYF. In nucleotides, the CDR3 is TGTGCCAGCAGCTACTCCCACAGAACAGATACGCAGTATTTT.

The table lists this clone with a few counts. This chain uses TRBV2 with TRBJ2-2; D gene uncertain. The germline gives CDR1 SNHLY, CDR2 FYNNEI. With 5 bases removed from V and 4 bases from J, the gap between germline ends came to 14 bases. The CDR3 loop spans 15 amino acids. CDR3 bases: TGTGCCAGCAGTCCAAGCGAGCCTGGCACCGGGGAGCTGTTTTTT. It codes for CASSPSEPGTGELFF.

The CDR3 spells CASRGEQGARGYTF. The CDR3 nucleotides read TGTGCCAGCAGGGGAGAACAGGGGGCGCGGGGCTACACCTTC. This chain connects TRBV2 to TRBJ1-2; 9 positions agree with TRBD1. There are 14 residues in the CDR3. V was clipped by 6 bases and J by 8 bases; unmatched bases: 10. Germline V CDR1 and CDR2: SNHLY, FYNNEI.

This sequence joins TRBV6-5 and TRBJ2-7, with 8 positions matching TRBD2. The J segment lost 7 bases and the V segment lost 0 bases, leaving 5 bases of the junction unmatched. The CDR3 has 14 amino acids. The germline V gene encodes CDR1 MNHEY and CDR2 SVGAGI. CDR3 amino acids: CASSYSGLGREQYF. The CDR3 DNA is TGTGCCAGCAGTTACTCGGGACTAGGTCGAGAGCAGTACTTC.

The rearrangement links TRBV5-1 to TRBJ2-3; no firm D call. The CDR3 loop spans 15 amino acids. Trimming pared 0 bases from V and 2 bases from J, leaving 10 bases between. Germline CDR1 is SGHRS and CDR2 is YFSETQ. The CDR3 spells CASSLASKTTDTQYF. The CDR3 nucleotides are TGCGCCAGCAGCTTGGCGAGCAAAACCACAGATACGCAGTATTTT.

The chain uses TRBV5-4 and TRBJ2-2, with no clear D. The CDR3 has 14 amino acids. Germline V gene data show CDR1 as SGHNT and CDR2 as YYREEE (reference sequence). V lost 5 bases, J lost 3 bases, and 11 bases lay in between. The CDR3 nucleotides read TGTGCCAGCAGGATGGAGCAATACACCGGGGAGCTGTTTTTT. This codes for CASRMEQYTGELFF.

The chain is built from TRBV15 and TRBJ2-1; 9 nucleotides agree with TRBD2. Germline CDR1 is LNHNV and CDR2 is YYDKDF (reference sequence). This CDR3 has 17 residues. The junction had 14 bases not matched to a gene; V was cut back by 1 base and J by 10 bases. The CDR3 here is CATSRGTAGGANREQFF. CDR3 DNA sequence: TGTGCCACCAGCAGAGGAACCGCGGGAGGGGCTAATAGGGAGCAGTTCTTC.

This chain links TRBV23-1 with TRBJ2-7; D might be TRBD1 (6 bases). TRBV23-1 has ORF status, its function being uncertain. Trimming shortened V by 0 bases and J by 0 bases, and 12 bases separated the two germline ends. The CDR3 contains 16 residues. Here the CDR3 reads CASSQSFNRDSYEQYF. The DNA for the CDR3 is TGCGCCAGCAGTCAATCGTTTAACAGGGACTCCTACGAGCAGTACTTC.

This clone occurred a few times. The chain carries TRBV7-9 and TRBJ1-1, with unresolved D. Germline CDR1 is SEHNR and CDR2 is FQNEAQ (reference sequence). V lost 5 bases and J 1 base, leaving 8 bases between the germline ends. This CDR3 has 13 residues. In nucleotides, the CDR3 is TGTGCCAGCAGCCCAGTCAGGAACACTGAAGCTTTCTTT. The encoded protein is CASSPVRNTEAFF.

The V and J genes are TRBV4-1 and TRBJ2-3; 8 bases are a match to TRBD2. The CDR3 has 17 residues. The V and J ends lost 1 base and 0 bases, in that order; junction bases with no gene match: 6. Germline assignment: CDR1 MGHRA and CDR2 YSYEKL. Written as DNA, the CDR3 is TGCGCCAGCAGCCAAGGATCCGCTAGCGGGAGCACAGATACGCAGTATTTT. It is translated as CASSQGSASGSTDTQYF.

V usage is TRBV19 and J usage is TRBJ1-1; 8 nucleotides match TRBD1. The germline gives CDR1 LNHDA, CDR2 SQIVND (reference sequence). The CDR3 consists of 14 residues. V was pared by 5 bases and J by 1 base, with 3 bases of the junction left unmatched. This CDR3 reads CASSPGQGNTEAFF. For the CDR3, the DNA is TGTGCCAGTAGTCCCGGACAGGGGAACACTGAAGCTTTCTTT.

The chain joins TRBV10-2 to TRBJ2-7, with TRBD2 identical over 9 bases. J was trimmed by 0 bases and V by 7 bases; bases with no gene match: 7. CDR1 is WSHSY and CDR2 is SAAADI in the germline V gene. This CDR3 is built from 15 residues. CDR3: CASKLLAGVSYEQYF. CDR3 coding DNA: TGCGCCAGCAAACTACTAGCGGGCGTCTCCTACGAGCAGTACTTC.